This record concerns one T cell receptor (beta chain) sequence. Antigen: not known. Compared with germline, one end of the junction differs, possibly owing to a read error. TCRdb recomputed calls from the 5' RACE reads with MiXCR, one row per CDR3 protein. The sample holds tens of thousands of distinct CDR3 sequences; less than 25% are singletons and the top ten take over 4.5%. Stated time point: technical triplicate 2. The data originate from a study of neurological immune-mediated disorders. Study-wide results and caveats: CDR3 amino acid sequences of expanded clones were not shared across subjects, a result suggesting private repertoires in all groups.

Germline CDR1 is SQVTM and CDR2 is ANQGSEA. There are 15 residues in the CDR3. The rearrangement uses TRBV29-1 and TRBJ2-3; 8 bases map to TRBD2. The receptor was isolated from a man between 60 and 75 years old with HTLV-1-associated myelopathy (HAM/TSP). The sequenced material came from PBMCs. This CDR3 is CSVEEGLEGTDTQYF. In DNA form, the CDR3 reads TGCAGCGTTGAAGAGGGACTAGAGGGCACAGATACACAGTATTTT.